This TCR beta chain is drawn from a study of shared clonotypes between healthy human individuals. Study-wide results and caveats: Depth was large, yet rarefaction showed that sorted-subset sequencing was incomplete. It was expected that sequencing depth would affect clonotype sharing among donors.

Naivety among CD8 cells was defined by CD45RO negativity and positive CCR7 selection, thereby excluding terminally differentiated effector memory CD45RA+ cells. Healthy and HIV-negative, the adult donors had no recent acute infections or vaccinations. Concerning this clone: Its antigen is not identified.

This CDR3 is 14 amino acids long. Per the germline V gene, CDR1 is LGHNA and CDR2 is YSLEER. Deletions cut 5 bases from V and 0 bases from J, with 7 bases between. The repertoire was sequenced with immunoSEQ multiplex PCR; TCRdb's copy has only in-frame clones and lacks some. The sample records around 600,000 clones, roughly 98% being singletons. This TCR came from a man aged 25-40 years in good health. The chain joins TRBV4-3 to TRBJ2-2; D call uncertain. Sequenced input: naive CD8+ T cells sorted from blood. CDR3 amino acids: CASSDFTNTGELFF. For the CDR3, the DNA is TGCGCCAGCAGCGACTTTACGAACACCGGGGAGCTGTTTTTT.